This record looks at one T cell receptor beta chain sequence and its context. Its antigen is undetermined. The data were obtained in a study of T-cell reconstitution after alpha-beta-depleted transplantation in children. Molecular barcoding with unique molecular identifiers was used for the TCRbeta library. TCRdb used MiXCR to reprocess the PCR reads, holding one entry per CDR3 protein. Of 100,000 to 150,000 distinct CDR3 sequences listed, more than 20% are singletons. Study-level findings and limits: Fresh T-cell production supplied most of the T-cell counts and diversity seen one year after transplant. For some patients, TCRbeta diversity was high at day 60 because of recipient T cells and thymic progenitors that survived.

Germline V lookup: CDR1 SQVTM, CDR2 ANQGSEA. CDR3 size: 14 residues. Trimming removed 5 bases from V and 0 bases from J; junction bases left unmatched: 6. The chain employs TRBV29-1 and TRBJ2-7; 8 nucleotides match TRBD1. The sample here was PBMCs, mostly from graft donor cells, taken 180 days after TCRalphabeta/CD19-depleted stem cell transplant. The clonotype comes from a male patient aged 2 to 10 who had a stem cell transplant for chronic granulomatous disease, so the T cells may come from the graft donor. The CDR3 region is CSVFGQGSSYEQYF. The CDR3 DNA reads TGCAGCGTTTTTGGACAGGGAAGCTCCTACGAGCAGTACTTC.